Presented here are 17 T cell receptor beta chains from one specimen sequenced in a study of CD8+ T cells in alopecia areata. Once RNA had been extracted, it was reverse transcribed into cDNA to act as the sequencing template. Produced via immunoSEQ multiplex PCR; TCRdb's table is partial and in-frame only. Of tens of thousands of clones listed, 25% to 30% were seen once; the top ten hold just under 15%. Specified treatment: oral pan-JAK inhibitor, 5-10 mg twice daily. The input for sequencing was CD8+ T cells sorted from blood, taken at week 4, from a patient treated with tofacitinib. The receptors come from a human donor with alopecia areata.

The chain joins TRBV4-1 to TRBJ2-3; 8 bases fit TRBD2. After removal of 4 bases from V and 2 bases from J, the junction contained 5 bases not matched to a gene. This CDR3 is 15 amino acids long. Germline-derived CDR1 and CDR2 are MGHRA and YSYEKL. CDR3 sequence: CASSLAGGLTDTQYF. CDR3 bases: TGCGCCAGCAGCCTTGCGGGGGGACTCACAGATACGCAGTATTTT.

Here the CDR3 DNA reads TGTGCCAGCGAGGGGCACGGGGCTCACTACGAGCAGTACTTC. Encoded protein: CASEGHGAHYEQYF. The genes are TRBV2 and TRBJ2-7; the D gene could be TRBD1 or TRBD2 (5 bases each). V lost 8 bases and J lost 3, with 17 bases in between. The CDR3 length is 14 residues. CDR1 is SNHLY and CDR2 is FYNNEI in the germline V gene.

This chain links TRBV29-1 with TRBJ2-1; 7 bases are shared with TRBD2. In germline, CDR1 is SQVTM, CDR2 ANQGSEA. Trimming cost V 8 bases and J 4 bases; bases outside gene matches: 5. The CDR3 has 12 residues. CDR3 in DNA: TGCAGCCCGGGGAGGGTTTACAATGAGCAGTTCTTC. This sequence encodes CSPGRVYNEQFF.

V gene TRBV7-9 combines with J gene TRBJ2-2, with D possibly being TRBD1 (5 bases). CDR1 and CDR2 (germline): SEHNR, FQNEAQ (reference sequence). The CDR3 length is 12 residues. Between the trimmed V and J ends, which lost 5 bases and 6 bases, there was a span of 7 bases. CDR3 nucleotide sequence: TGTGCCAGCAGCCAGGGATCCGGGGAGCTGTTTTTT. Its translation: CASSQGSGELFF.

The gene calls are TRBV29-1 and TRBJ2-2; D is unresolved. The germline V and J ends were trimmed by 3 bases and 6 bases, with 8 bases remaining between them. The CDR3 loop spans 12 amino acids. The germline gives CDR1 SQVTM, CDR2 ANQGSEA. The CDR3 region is CSVDVGAGELFF. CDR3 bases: TGCAGCGTTGATGTCGGTGCCGGGGAGCTGTTTTTT.

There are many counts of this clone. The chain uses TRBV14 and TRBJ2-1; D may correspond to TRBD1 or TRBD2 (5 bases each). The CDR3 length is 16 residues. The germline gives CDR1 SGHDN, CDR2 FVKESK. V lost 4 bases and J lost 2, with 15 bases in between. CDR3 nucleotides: TGTGCCAGCAGCCCGAGCCCCCTGGGACCCTACAATGAGCAGTTCTTC. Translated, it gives CASSPSPLGPYNEQFF.

As DNA, the CDR3 is TGCAGCGTTGAAGGACTAGCGGGAGGGAACACCGGGGAGCTGTTTTTT. It codes for CSVEGLAGGNTGELFF. This chain connects TRBV29-1 to TRBJ2-2; 13 bases are shared with TRBD2. Germline CDR1 is SQVTM and CDR2 is ANQGSEA. The CDR3 runs to 16 residues. Trimming removed 1 base from V and 1 base from J; junction bases left unmatched: 0.

CDR3 bases: TGTGCCAGCAGCGCCGCGGTTACAGGGAACACGAACACTGAAGCTTTCTTT. It specifies CASSAAVTGNTNTEAFF. J is TRBJ1-1 and V is TRBV7-9, with D possibly matching TRBD1 (6 bases). Trimming removed 5 bases from V and 1 base from J, with 20 bases in between. Germline V gene lookup returns CDR1 SEHNR and CDR2 FQNEAQ (reference sequence). This CDR3 spans 17 amino acids.

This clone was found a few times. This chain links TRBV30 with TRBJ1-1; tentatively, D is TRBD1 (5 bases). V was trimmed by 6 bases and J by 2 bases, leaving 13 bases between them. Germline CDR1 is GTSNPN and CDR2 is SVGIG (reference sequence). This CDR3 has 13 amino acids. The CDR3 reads CACEGQPNTEAFF. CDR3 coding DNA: TGTGCCTGTGAGGGGCAGCCCAACACTGAAGCTTTCTTT.

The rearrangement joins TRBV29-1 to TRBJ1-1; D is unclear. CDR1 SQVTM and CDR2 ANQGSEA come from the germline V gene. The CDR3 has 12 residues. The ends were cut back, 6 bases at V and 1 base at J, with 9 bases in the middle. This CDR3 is CSVPLGNTEAFF. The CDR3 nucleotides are TGCAGCGTGCCCTTGGGGAACACTGAAGCTTTCTTT.

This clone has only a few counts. The CDR3 DNA reads TGCGCCAGCAGCCAACAAATTAGCGGGAGGTACCAAGAGACCCAGTACTTC. This encodes CASSQQISGRYQETQYF. The J gene is TRBJ2-5, the V gene TRBV4-1, with 10 bases fitting TRBD2. Per the germline V gene, CDR1 is MGHRA and CDR2 is YSYEKL. There are 17 residues in the CDR3. The V and J ends lost 2 bases and 0 bases, in that order; junction bases with no gene match: 6.

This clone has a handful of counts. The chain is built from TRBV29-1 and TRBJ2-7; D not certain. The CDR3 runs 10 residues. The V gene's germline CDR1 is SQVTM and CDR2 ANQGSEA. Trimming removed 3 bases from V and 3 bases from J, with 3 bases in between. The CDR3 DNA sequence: TGCAGCGTTGACTGCTACGAGCAGTACTTC. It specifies CSVDCYEQYF.

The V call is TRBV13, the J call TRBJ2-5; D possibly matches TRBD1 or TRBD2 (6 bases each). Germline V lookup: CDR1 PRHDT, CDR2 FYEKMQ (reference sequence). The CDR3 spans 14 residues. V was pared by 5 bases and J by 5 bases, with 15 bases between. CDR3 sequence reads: CASSARGLGETQYF. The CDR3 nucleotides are TGTGCCAGCAGCGCCCGGGGGCTGGGGGAGACCCAGTACTTC. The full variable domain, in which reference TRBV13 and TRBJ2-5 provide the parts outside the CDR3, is AAGVIQSPRHLIKEKRETATLKCYPIPRHDTVYWYQQGPGQDPQFLISFYEKMQSDKGSIPDRFSAQQFSDYHSELNMSSLELGDSALYFCASSARGLGETQYFGPGTRLLVL.

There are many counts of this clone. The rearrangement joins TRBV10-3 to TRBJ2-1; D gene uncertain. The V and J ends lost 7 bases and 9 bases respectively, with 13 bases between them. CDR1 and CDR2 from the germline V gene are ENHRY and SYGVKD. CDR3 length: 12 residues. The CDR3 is CAITPEGAEQFF. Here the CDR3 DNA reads TGTGCCATCACTCCAGAAGGAGCTGAGCAGTTCTTC.

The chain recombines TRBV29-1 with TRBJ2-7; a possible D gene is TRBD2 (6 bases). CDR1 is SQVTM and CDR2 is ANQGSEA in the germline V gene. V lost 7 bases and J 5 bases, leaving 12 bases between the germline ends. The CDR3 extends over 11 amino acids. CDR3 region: CSGWRGNEQYF. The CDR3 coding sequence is TGCAGCGGGTGGAGGGGAAACGAGCAGTACTTC.

This CDR3 reads CASSHTTTGRVGETQYF. CDR3 in DNA: TGTGCCAGCAGCCACACCACGACAGGGAGAGTCGGGGAGACCCAGTACTTC. V gene TRBV7-6 combines with J gene TRBJ2-5, with TRBD1 identical over 7 bases. Germline V gene data show CDR1 as SGHVS and CDR2 as FNYEAQ. The J segment lost 5 bases and the V segment lost 5 bases, leaving 17 bases of the junction unmatched. The length of the CDR3 is 17 residues.

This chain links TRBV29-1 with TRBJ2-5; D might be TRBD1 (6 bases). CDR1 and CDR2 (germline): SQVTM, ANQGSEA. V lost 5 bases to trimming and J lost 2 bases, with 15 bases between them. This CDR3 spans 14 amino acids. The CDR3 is CSVRGQTRQETQYF. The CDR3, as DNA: TGCAGCGTTCGGGGACAAACGCGGCAAGAGACCCAGTACTTC.